This TCR beta chain was identified in a study of OX40 agonist ivuxolimab in advanced cancers. The overall study: Ivuxolimab, an agonist antibody against OX40 (CD134), was given to patients. Partial responses, seen in three patients, involved one hepatocellular carcinoma and two cutaneous melanomas. Overall study results and limits: Expanded peripheral T-cell antigen specificity went undetermined.

Concerning this clone itself: The antigen is not known.

TCRdb keeps only in-frame clones here, not all; method: immunoSEQ multiplex PCR. The sample yields 97,000 or so clones, 90% seen once. The sample consisted of CD4+ or CD8+ T cells sorted from blood, taken in a trial of the OX40 agonist ivuxolimab. The receptor comes from an adult with an advanced solid tumor such as melanoma, head and neck, liver or kidney cancer.

The CDR3 nucleotides are TGTGCCAGCAGTTACTCGACTAGCTACGAGCAGTACTTC. Translation gives CASSYSTSYEQYF. V gene TRBV6-5 combines with J gene TRBJ2-7, with TRBD2 as a possible D gene (6 bases). CDR3 size: 13 residues. The germline CDR1 and CDR2 sequences are MNHEY and SVGAGI. V shed 0 bases and J shed 3 bases, with 6 bases lying between them.